This TCR beta chain was retrieved from a study of cytomegalovirus exposure and HLA in healthy donors. Study-level results: In an earlier analysis, productive rearrangement rates for most beta V segments clustered near 87% or 30%.

PCR was performed using 60 Vbeta and 13 Jbeta primers. The table came from immunoSEQ multiplex PCR; TCRdb's copy has only in-frame clones and leaves some out. The table lists about 170,000 clones, around 80% of them singletons, with 2% to 2.5% in the top ten. Concerning this clone itself: The antigen is unknown.

Between the trimmed V and J ends, which lost 7 bases and 6 bases, there was a span of 26 bases. CDR1 ENHRY and CDR2 SYGVKD come from the germline V gene. This CDR3 spans 17 amino acids. Material: PBMCs. This clonotype was obtained from a woman under 40 in good health and CMV-seropositive. J is TRBJ2-3 and V is TRBV10-3; possible D gene TRBD2, 6 bases. The CDR3 here is CAIKDPQERAMADTQYF. CDR3 DNA: TGTGCCATCAAGGATCCCCAGGAGCGGGCGATGGCTGATACGCAGTATTTT.